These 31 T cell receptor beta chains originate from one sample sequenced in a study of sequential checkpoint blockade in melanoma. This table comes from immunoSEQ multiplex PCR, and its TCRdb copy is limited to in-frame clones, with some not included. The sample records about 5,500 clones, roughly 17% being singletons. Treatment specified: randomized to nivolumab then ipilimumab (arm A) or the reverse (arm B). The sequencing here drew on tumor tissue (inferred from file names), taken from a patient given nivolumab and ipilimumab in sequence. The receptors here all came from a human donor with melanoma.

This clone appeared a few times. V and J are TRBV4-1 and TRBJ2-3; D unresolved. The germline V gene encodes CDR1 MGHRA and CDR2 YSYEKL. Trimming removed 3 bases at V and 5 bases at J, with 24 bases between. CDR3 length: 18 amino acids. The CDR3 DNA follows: TGCGCCAGCAGCCAGTTTAGTTGGGGTCTACCAGATGAAGATACGCAGTATTTT. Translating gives CASSQFSWGLPDEDTQYF.

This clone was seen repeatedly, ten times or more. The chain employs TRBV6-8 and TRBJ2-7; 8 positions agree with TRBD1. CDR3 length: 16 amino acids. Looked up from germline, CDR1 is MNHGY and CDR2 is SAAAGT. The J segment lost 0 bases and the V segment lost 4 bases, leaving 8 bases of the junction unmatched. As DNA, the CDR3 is TGTGCCAGCAGTTGGGACAGGCCTGGGGACTCCTACGAGCAGTACTTC. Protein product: CASSWDRPGDSYEQYF.

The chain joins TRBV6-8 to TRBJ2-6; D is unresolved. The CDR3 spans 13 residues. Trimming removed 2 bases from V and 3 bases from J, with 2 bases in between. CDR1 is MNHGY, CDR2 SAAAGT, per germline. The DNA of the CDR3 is TGTGCCAGCAGTTACGGTGGGGCCAACGTCCTGACTTTC. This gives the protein CASSYGGANVLTF.

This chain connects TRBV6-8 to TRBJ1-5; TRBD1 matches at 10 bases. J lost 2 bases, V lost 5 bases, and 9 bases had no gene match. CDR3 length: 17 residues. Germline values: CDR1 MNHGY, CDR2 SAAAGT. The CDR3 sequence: CASSNRDRGVGNQPQHF. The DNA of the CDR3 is TGTGCCAGCAGTAACCGGGACAGGGGAGTGGGCAATCAGCCCCAGCATTTT.

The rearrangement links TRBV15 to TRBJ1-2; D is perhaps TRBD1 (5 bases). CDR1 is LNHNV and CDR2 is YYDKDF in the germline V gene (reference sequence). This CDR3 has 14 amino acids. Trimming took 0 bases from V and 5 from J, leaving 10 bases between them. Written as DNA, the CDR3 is TGTGCCACCAGCAGAGATCGGGGGGAGTATGGCTACACCTTC. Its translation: CATSRDRGEYGYTF.

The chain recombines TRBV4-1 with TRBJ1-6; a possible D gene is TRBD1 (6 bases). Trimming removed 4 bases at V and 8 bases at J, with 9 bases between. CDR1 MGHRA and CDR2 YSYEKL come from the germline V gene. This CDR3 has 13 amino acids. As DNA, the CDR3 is TGCGCCAGCAGCCGACGACAGGATTCACCCCTCCACTTT. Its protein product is CASSRRQDSPLHF.

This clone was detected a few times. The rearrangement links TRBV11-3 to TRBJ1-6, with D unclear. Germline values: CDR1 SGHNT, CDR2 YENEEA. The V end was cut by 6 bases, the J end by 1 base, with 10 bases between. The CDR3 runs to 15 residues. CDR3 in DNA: TGTGCCAGCAGTTTGGGGTTTTCCTATAATTCACCCCTCCACTTT. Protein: CASSLGFSYNSPLHF.

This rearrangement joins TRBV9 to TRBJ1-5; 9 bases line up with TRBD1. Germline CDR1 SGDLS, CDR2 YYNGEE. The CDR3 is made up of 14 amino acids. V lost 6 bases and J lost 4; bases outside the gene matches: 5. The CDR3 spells CASKPDRGNQPQHF. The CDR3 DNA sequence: TGTGCCAGCAAACCCGACAGGGGGAATCAGCCCCAGCATTTT.

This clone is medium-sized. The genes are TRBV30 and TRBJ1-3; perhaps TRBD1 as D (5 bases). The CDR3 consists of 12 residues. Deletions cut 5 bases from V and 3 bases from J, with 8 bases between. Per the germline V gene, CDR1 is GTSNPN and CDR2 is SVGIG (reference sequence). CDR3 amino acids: CAWGQDGNTIYF. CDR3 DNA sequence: TGTGCCTGGGGACAAGATGGAAACACCATATATTTT.

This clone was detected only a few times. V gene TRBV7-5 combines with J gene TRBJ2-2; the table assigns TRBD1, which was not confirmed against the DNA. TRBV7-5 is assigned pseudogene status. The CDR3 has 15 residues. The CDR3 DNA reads TGTGCCAGCACCGTTGGGACAAGATATACCGGGGAGCTGTTTTTT. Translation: CASTVGTRYTGELFF.

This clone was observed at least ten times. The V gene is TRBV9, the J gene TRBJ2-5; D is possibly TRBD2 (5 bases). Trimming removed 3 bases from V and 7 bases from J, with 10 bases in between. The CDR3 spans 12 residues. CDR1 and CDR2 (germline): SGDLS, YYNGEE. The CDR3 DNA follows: TGTGCCAGCAGCGGAGACCGGGGGACCCAGTACTTC. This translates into CASSGDRGTQYF. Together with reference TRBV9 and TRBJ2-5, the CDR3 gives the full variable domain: DSGVTQTPKHLITATGQRVTLRCSPRSGDLSVYWYQQSLDQGLQFLIQYYNGEERAKGNILERFSAQQFPDLHSELNLSSLELGDSALYFCASSGDRGTQYFGPGTRLLVL.

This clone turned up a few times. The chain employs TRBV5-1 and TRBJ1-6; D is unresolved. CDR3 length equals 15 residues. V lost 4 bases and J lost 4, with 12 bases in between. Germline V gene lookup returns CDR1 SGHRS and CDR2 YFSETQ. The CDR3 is CASSPVAGYNSPLHF. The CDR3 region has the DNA TGCGCCAGCAGCCCCGTGGCAGGTTATAATTCACCCCTCCACTTT.

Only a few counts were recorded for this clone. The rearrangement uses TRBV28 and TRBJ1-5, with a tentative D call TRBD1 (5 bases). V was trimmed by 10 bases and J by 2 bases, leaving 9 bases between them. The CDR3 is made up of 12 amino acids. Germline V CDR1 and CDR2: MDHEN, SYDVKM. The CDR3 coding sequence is TGTGCCACCCGAGGGGGCAATCAGCCCCAGCATTTT. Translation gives CATRGGNQPQHF.

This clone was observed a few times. The DNA of the CDR3 is TGTGCCAGTAGTATCGGCAGGGGGAATGGGGAGCTGTTTTTT. This sequence encodes CASSIGRGNGELFF. The chain combines TRBV19 with TRBJ2-2, with 7 nucleotides matching TRBD1. Unmatched junction bases numbered 6, after V lost 3 bases and J lost 8 bases. Per germline, CDR1 LNHDA and CDR2 SQIVND (reference sequence). The CDR3 has 14 residues. Full variable domain (remainder filled in from reference TRBV19 and TRBJ2-2): DGGITQSPKYLFRKEGQNVTLSCEQNLNHDAMYWYRQDPGQGLRLIYYSQIVNDFQKGDIAEGYSVSREKKESFPLTVTSAQKNPTAFYLCASSIGRGNGELFFGEGSRLTVL.

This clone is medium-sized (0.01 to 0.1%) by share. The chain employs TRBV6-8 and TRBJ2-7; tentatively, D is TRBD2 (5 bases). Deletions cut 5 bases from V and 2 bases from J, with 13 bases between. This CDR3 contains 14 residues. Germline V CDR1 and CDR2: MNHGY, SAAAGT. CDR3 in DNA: TGTGCCAGCAGTCCCCGGGGTTGGGCCTACGAGCAGTACTTC. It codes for CASSPRGWAYEQYF.

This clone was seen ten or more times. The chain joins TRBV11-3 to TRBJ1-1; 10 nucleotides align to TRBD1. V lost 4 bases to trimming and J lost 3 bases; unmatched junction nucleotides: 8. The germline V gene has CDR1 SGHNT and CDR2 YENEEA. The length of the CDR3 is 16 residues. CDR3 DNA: TGTGCCAGCAGCTCCCGGGACAGGGGATTCGACACTGAAGCTTTCTTT. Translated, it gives CASSSRDRGFDTEAFF.

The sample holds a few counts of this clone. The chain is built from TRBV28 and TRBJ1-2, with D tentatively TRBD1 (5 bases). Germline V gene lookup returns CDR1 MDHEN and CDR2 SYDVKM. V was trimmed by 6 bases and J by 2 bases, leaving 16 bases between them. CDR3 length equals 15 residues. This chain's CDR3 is CASSRPGQGNYGYTF. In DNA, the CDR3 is TGTGCCAGCAGCCGACCGGGCCAGGGAAACTATGGCTACACCTTC.

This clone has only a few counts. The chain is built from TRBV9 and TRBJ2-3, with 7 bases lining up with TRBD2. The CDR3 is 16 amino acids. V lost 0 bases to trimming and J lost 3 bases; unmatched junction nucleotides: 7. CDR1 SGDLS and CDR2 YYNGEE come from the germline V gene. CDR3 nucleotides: TGTGCCAGCAGCGTAGGGGGAGGGGCATGGACAGATACGCAGTATTTT. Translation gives CASSVGGGAWTDTQYF.

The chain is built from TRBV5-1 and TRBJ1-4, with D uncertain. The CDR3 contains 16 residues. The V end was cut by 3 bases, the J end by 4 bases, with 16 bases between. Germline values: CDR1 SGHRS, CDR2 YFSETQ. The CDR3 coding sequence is TGCGCCAGCAGCTCCCTTAGTCTGGGAAGTAATGAAAAACTGTTTTTT. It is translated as CASSSLSLGSNEKLFF.

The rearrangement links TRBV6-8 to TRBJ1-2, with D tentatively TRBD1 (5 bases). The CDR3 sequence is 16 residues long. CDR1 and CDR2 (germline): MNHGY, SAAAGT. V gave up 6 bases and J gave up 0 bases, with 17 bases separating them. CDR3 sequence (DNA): TGTGCCAGCAGCCGATACCGGGACGCCACTAACTATGGCTACACCTTC. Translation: CASSRYRDATNYGYTF.

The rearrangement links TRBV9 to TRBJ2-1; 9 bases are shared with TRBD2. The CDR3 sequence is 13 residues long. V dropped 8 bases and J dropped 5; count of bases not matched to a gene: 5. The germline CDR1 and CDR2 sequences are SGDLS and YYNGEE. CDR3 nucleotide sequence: TGTGCCAGTGGGACTAGCCGGGACAATGAGCAGTTCTTC. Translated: CASGTSRDNEQFF.

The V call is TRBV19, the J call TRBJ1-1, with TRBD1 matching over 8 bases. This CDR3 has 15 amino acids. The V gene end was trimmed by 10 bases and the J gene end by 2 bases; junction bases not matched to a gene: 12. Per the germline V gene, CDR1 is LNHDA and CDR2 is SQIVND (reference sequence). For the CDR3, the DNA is TGTGCCACTCGGACCGACAGGGGCCGTAACACTGAAGCTTTCTTT. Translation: CATRTDRGRNTEAFF.

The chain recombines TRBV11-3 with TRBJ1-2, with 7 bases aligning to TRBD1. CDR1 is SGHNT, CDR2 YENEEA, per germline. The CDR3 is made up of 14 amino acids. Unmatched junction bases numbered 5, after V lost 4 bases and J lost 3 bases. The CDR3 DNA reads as TGTGCCAGCAGCTCGAGAGGGACAGACTATGGCTACACCTTC. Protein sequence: CASSSRGTDYGYTF.

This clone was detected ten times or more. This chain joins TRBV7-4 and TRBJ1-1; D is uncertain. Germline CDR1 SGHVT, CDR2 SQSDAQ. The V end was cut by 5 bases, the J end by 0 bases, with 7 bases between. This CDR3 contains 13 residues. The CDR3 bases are TGTGCCAGCAGCAAAACCATGAACACTGAAGCTTTCTTT. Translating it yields CASSKTMNTEAFF.

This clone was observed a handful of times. CDR3 nucleotide sequence: TGTGCCAGCTCACGGACTAGCGGGGGGGCAAATGAGCAGTTCTTC. It encodes CASSRTSGGANEQFF. V usage is TRBV18 and J usage is TRBJ2-1, with 15 bases aligning to TRBD2. The CDR3 is made up of 15 amino acids. The ends lost 4 bases at V and 7 bases at J; junction bases unmatched: 2. Germline CDR1 KGHSH, CDR2 LQKENI.

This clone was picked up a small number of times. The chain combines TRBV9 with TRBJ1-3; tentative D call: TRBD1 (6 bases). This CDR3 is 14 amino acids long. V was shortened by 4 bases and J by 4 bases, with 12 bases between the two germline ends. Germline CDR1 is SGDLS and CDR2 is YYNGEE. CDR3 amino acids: CASSLQGWGNTIYF. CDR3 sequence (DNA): TGTGCCAGCAGCTTACAGGGCTGGGGAAACACCATATATTTT.

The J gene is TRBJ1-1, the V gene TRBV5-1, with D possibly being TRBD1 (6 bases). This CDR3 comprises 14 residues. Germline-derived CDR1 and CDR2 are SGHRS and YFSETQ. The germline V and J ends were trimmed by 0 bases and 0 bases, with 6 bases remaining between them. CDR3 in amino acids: CASSLGTVNTEAFF. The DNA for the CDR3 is TGCGCCAGCAGCTTGGGGACAGTGAACACTGAAGCTTTCTTT.

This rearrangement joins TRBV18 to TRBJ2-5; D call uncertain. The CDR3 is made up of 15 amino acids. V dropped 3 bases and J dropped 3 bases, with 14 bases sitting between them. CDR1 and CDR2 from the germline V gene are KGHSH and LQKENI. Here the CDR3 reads CASSPPGITEETQYF. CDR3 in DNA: TGTGCCAGCTCACCGCCAGGAATAACAGAAGAGACCCAGTACTTC.

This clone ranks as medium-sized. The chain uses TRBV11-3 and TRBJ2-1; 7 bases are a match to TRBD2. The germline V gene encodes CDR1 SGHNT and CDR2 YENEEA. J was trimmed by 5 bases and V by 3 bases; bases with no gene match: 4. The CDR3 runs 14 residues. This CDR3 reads CASSLGGKHNEQFF. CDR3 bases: TGTGCCAGCAGCTTGGGGGGGAAGCACAATGAGCAGTTCTTC.

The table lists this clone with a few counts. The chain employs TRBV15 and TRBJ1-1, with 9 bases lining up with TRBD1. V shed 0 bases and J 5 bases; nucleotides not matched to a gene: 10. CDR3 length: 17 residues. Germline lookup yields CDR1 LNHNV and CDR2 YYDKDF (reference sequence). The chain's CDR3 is CATSRDLADRGNTEAFF. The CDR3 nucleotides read TGTGCCACCAGCAGAGATTTGGCGGACAGGGGAAATACTGAAGCTTTCTTT.

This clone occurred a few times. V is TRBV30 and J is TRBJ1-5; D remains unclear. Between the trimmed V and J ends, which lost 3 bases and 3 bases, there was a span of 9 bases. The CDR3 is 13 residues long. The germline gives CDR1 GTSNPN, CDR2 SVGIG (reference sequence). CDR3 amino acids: CAWRQRYNQPQHF. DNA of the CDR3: TGTGCCTGGAGGCAGCGTTACAATCAGCCCCAGCATTTT.